The 29 T cell receptor beta chains below come from one sample, sequenced in a study of blood T cells in healthy people across ages. Through a sample-barcoded 5' primer and a J-beta primer mix, a second PCR was run for roughly 6 to 12 cycles. TCRdb fed the 5' RACE reads into MiXCR, producing one record per CDR3 protein. The sample has some 930,000 distinct CDR3 sequences; about 27% are singletons. The same sample was also used in a study of T cells of mothers and their children.

Material for sequencing was blood. These receptors were obtained from a woman between 40 and 50 years old in good health.

The J gene is TRBJ2-2, the V gene TRBV9; D remains unclear. The CDR3 totals 16 residues. Trimming took 1 base from V and 0 from J, leaving 10 bases between them. CDR1 SGDLS and CDR2 YYNGEE come from the germline V gene. This CDR3 is CASSVFGRANTGELFF. Written as DNA, the CDR3 is TGTGCCAGCAGCGTATTTGGCAGAGCGAACACCGGGGAGCTGTTTTTT.

This rearrangement joins TRBV7-2 to TRBJ2-3; 9 bases are a match to TRBD2. CDR3 length equals 19 residues. Germline values: CDR1 SGHTA, CDR2 FQGNSA. The V segment lost 1 base and the J segment 0 bases; nucleotides outside the gene matches: 11. CDR3 sequence: CASSLGGQRGASSTDTQYF. CDR3 coding DNA: TGTGCCAGCAGCTTAGGTGGACAGCGGGGGGCATCAAGCACAGATACGCAGTATTTT.

This clonotype was counted at least ten times. The CDR3 coding sequence is TGTGCCAGCAGCGCGGACAGGGGGTCGGGCTACACCTTC. Protein: CASSADRGSGYTF. The J gene is TRBJ1-2, the V gene TRBV7-2, with TRBD1 matching over 10 bases. The CDR3 contains 13 residues. Unmatched junction bases numbered 5, after V lost 5 bases and J lost 8 bases. In germline, CDR1 is SGHTA, CDR2 FQGNSA. Complete variable domain (other parts from reference TRBV7-2 and TRBJ1-2): GAGVSQSPSNKVTEKGKDVELRCDPISGHTALYWYRQSLGQGLEFLIYFQGNSAPDKSGLPSDRFSAERTGGSVSTLTIQRTQQEDSAVYLCASSADRGSGYTFGSGTRLTVV.

This clonotype has just a few counts. Just one base apart from a much larger clone, this may be a read error. The chain links TRBV7-2 to TRBJ1-4, with TRBD1 identical over 8 bases. This CDR3 has 19 residues. The germline gives CDR1 SGHTA, CDR2 FQGNSA. The CDR3 bases are TGTGCCAGCAGCCCCGAAGTTGGGGACAGGAAAACAACTAATGAAAAACGGTTTTTT. Protein sequence: CASSPEVGDRKTTNEKRFF.

This clonotype was seen many times. The chain joins TRBV6-5 to TRBJ2-6, with TRBD2 as a possible D gene (5 bases). The V end was cut by 6 bases, the J end by 0 bases, with 6 bases between. CDR1 and CDR2 (germline): MNHEY, SVGAGI. This CDR3 comprises 14 residues. The CDR3 spells CASRRASGANVLTF. The CDR3 nucleotides read TGTGCCAGCAGGAGGGCCTCTGGGGCCAACGTCCTGACTTTC.

This rearrangement joins TRBV3-1 to TRBJ1-2, with D perhaps matching TRBD1 (6 bases). V was cut by 1 base and J by 5 bases, with 17 bases left in between. CDR1 LGHDT and CDR2 YNNKEL come from the germline V gene (reference sequence). The CDR3 runs to 16 residues. This chain's CDR3 is CASSQVGLGQQYGYTF. Here the CDR3 DNA reads TGTGCCAGCAGCCAAGTGGGGCTTGGACAGCAGTATGGCTACACCTTC.

This clonotype has only a few counts. The gene calls are TRBV2 and TRBJ1-2, with a weak D call TRBD1 (5 bases). This CDR3 spans 16 amino acids. The germline V gene encodes CDR1 SNHLY and CDR2 FYNNEI. V was shortened by 1 base and J by 3 bases, with 15 bases between the two germline ends. As DNA, the CDR3 is TGTGCCAGCAGTGAAGGGGGCAGGGCGAACCACTATGGCTACACCTTC. Translated: CASSEGGRANHYGYTF.

The chain recombines TRBV7-9 with TRBJ2-5; D ambiguous. V shed 4 bases and J shed 1 base, with 25 bases lying between them. The CDR3 has 19 residues. Germline CDR1 reads SEHNR; CDR2 reads FQNEAQ (reference sequence). The DNA for the CDR3 is TGTGCCAGCAGCTCTGGACCGACCCACGGCTGGTCCTCCCAAGAGACCCAGTACTTC. Protein: CASSSGPTHGWSSQETQYF.

This clonotype occurred a few times. J is TRBJ2-7 and V is TRBV3-1; 7 nucleotides agree with TRBD2. Germline-derived CDR1 and CDR2 are LGHDT and YNNKEL (reference sequence). The CDR3 runs 13 residues. Trimming removed 4 bases from V and 2 bases from J; junction bases left unmatched: 2. Written as DNA, the CDR3 is TGTGCCAGCAGCCGGGACTACCCCTACGAGCAGTACTTC. This translates into CASSRDYPYEQYF.

At least ten counts were recorded for this clonotype. V and J are TRBV12-5 and TRBJ2-1; 12 nucleotides agree with TRBD2. The germline V gene has CDR1 LGHNT and CDR2 FRNRAP. The CDR3 is 17 residues long. Losses at the gene ends were 6 bases for V and 8 bases for J; bases not matched to a gene: 14. CDR3 region: CASGAASSGGVLDEQFF. CDR3 sequence (DNA): TGTGCTAGTGGGGCCGCGTCTAGCGGGGGGGTATTGGATGAGCAGTTCTTC.

The chain has TRBV2 and TRBJ2-1; TRBD1 is a possible D gene (6 bases). CDR1 SNHLY and CDR2 FYNNEI come from the germline V gene. The CDR3 has 14 residues. Trimming took off 8 bases at V and 2 bases at J, with 13 bases between the two ends. CDR3 DNA sequence: TGTGCCAGCGGGGACATCCTCGCCTACAATGAGCAGTTCTTC. Translating it yields CASGDILAYNEQFF.

This clonotype was detected once. V and J are TRBV7-8 and TRBJ2-1; 10 positions match TRBD2. The CDR3 has 19 amino acids. In germline, CDR1 is SGHVS, CDR2 FQNEAQ. Trimming took 1 base from V and 7 from J; bases not matched to a gene: 16. The CDR3 sequence: CASSLEPGLAIRAWNEQFF. CDR3 bases: TGTGCCAGCAGCTTAGAGCCGGGACTAGCGATAAGGGCTTGGAATGAGCAGTTCTTC.

A few counts support this clonotype. The genes are TRBV9 and TRBJ2-4; D call uncertain. The last part of the DNA fits TRBJ2-7 better; the J call may be wrong. The V gene's germline CDR1 is SGDLS and CDR2 YYNGEE. The length of the CDR3 is 14 residues. CDR3 nucleotide sequence: TGTGCCAGCAGCGTTTCACCTTTAGCTCCCGAGCAGTACTTC. Translating it yields CASSVSPLAPEQYF.

This clonotype was counted only a few times. The V and J genes are TRBV7-9 and TRBJ2-3; TRBD1 aligns across 11 bases. The CDR3 runs 18 residues. Germline-derived CDR1 and CDR2 are SEHNR and FQNEAQ (reference sequence). Germline trimming cut 3 bases from V and 2 bases from J; bases unmatched to any gene: 10. Here the CDR3 DNA reads TGTGCCAGCAGCTTTGCGGGACAGGGGGAGGTGATCACAGATACGCAGTATTTT. Translated, it gives CASSFAGQGEVITDTQYF. The whole variable domain, remainder taken from reference TRBV7-9 and TRBJ2-3, is DTGVSQNPRHKITKRGQNVTFRCDPISEHNRLYWYRQTLGQGPEFLTYFQNEAQLEKSRLLSDRFSAERPKGSFSTLEIQRTEQGDSAMYLCASSFAGQGEVITDTQYFGPGTRLTVL.

V and J are TRBV9 and TRBJ1-5; D remains unclear. V lost 0 bases and J 5 bases, leaving 9 bases between the germline ends. In germline, CDR1 is SGDLS, CDR2 YYNGEE. The CDR3 is made up of 14 amino acids. The CDR3: CASSVEGSHQPQHF. The DNA for the CDR3 is TGTGCCAGCAGCGTAGAGGGTAGTCATCAGCCCCAGCATTTT.

This clonotype came up many times. The rearrangement joins TRBV5-1 to TRBJ2-1, with 8 bases lining up with TRBD2. The CDR3 is made up of 14 amino acids. Unmatched junction bases numbered 6, after V lost 2 bases and J lost 8 bases. The V gene's germline CDR1 is SGHRS and CDR2 YFSETQ. Written as DNA, the CDR3 is TGCGCCAGCAGCTTAGCGGGGGAAAGGGATGAGCAGTTCTTC. The encoded protein is CASSLAGERDEQFF.

The chain uses TRBV14 and TRBJ1-5, with D uncertain. Germline CDR1 is SGHDN and CDR2 is FVKESK. The CDR3 is made up of 14 amino acids. V lost 1 base and J 3 bases, leaving 7 bases between the germline ends. As DNA, the CDR3 is TGTGCCAGCAGCCAAGGCGGTTACAATCAGCCCCAGCATTTT. As protein: CASSQGGYNQPQHF.

This clonotype appeared a few times. The chain employs TRBV7-3 and TRBJ1-2; no reliable D call. The CDR3 loop spans 15 amino acids. The germline V gene has CDR1 SGHTA and CDR2 FQGTGA. V lost 5 bases to trimming and J lost 0 bases, with 13 bases between them. Here the CDR3 DNA reads TGTGCCAGCAGCCCCACGGGGTCCGCTAACTATGGCTACACCTTC. It encodes CASSPTGSANYGYTF. The full variable domain, rest sourced from reference TRBV7-3 and TRBJ1-2, is GAGVSQTPSNKVTEKGKYVELRCDPISGHTALYWYRQSLGQGPEFLIYFQGTGAADDSGLPNDRFFAVRPEGSVSTLKIQRTERGDSAVYLCASSPTGSANYGYTFGSGTRLTVV.

This chain links TRBV7-2 with TRBJ2-4; the D is unclear. The DNA end is a closer match to TRBJ2-7, so the J assignment may be wrong. Germline V lookup: CDR1 SGHTA, CDR2 FQGNSA. The CDR3 is made up of 14 amino acids. The CDR3 sequence: CASSFIPPSSEQYF. The CDR3 bases are TGTGCCAGCAGCTTTATCCCACCCTCTTCCGAGCAGTACTTC.

The chain combines TRBV28 with TRBJ1-1, with 8 nucleotides matching TRBD1. Looked up from germline, CDR1 is MDHEN and CDR2 is SYDVKM. The V segment lost 6 bases and the J segment 4 bases; nucleotides outside the gene matches: 4. This CDR3 spans 13 amino acids. In DNA, the CDR3 is TGTGCCAGCAGCCGGGACAGGCCCACTGAAGCTTTCTTT. Residues: CASSRDRPTEAFF.

The chain joins TRBV5-1 to TRBJ2-7; 8 nucleotides agree with TRBD1. CDR1 is SGHRS and CDR2 is YFSETQ in the germline V gene. The CDR3 length is 18 residues. V shed 3 bases, J shed 3 bases, and the junction held 17 bases outside the gene matches. CDR3 region: CASSSRPEGQDMNYEQYF. DNA of the CDR3: TGCGCCAGCAGCTCCCGGCCAGAGGGACAGGATATGAACTACGAGCAGTACTTC. The variable domain in full, with the rest retrieved from reference TRBV5-1 and TRBJ2-7, is KAGVTQTPRYLIKTRGQQVTLSCSPISGHRSVSWYQQTPGQGLQFLFEYFSETQRNKGNFPGRFSGRQFSNSRSEMNVSTLELGDSALYLCASSSRPEGQDMNYEQYFGPGTRLTVT.

This clonotype was counted many times. CDR3 sequence (DNA): TGTGCCAGCTCACCTACCGCTCGGACAGGGGGTTTCAACGAGCAGTACTTC. Protein: CASSPTARTGGFNEQYF. The V gene is TRBV18, the J gene TRBJ2-7; 10 bases align to TRBD1. V dropped 3 bases and J dropped 5; count of bases not matched to a gene: 13. CDR1 and CDR2 (germline): KGHSH, LQKENI. There are 17 residues in the CDR3.

V gene TRBV14 combines with J gene TRBJ2-5, with 7 bases lining up with TRBD1. The CDR3 runs to 15 residues. Trimming took 2 bases from V and 2 from J; bases not matched to a gene: 5. Germline CDR1 and CDR2: SGHDN and FVKESK. CDR3 sequence: CASSQYGQAQETQYF. The CDR3 DNA follows: TGTGCCAGCAGCCAATACGGACAGGCACAAGAGACCCAGTACTTC.

The CDR3 nucleotides read TGCAGTGCTAGAGCTTTGGACAGATCTCAAAGGGAAAAACTGTTTTTT. Amino acid sequence: CSARALDRSQREKLFF. The rearrangement uses TRBV20-1 and TRBJ1-4, with D possibly being TRBD1 (6 bases). Germline loops: CDR1 DFQATT, CDR2 SNEGSKA (reference sequence). Trimming pared 1 base from V and 8 bases from J, leaving 20 bases between. CDR3 length: 16 amino acids.

The rearrangement joins TRBV29-1 to TRBJ2-2, with 8 bases identical to TRBD1. The CDR3 consists of 14 residues. With 5 bases clipped from V and 6 bases from J, the junction kept 8 bases outside the gene matches. From germline, CDR1 is SQVTM and CDR2 ANQGSEA. The CDR3, as DNA: TGCAGCGTTCCGGACAGGGAGAGGGCCGGGGAGCTGTTTTTT. Residues: CSVPDRERAGELFF.

The J gene is TRBJ2-1, the V gene TRBV5-1; 7 bases map to TRBD2. There are 16 residues in the CDR3. Germline trimming cut 1 base from V and 5 bases from J; bases unmatched to any gene: 9. Germline loops: CDR1 SGHRS, CDR2 YFSETQ. CDR3 amino acids: CASSLLDGGSHNEQFF. CDR3 nucleotides: TGCGCCAGCAGCTTGCTAGACGGGGGGAGCCACAATGAGCAGTTCTTC. Drawing the rest from reference TRBV5-1 and TRBJ2-1, the complete variable domain is KAGVTQTPRYLIKTRGQQVTLSCSPISGHRSVSWYQQTPGQGLQFLFEYFSETQRNKGNFPGRFSGRQFSNSRSEMNVSTLELGDSALYLCASSLLDGGSHNEQFFGPGTRLTVL.

This clonotype has only a few counts. At one end, the junction sequence differs from germline, possibly due to a read error. The rearrangement links TRBV3-1 to TRBJ2-7; TRBD1 aligns across 7 bases. CDR3 length: 15 amino acids. Germline lookup yields CDR1 LGHDT and CDR2 YNNKEL (reference sequence). The DNA of the CDR3 is TGTACCAGCAGCCAAGGGGACAGTTTGGGTTACGAGCAGTACTTC. It translates to CTSSQGDSLGYEQYF.

This chain links TRBV7-9 with TRBJ1-6; TRBD1 matches at 10 bases. V lost 0 bases, J lost 9 bases, and 2 bases stayed unmatched. CDR3 length: 15 residues. The V gene's germline CDR1 is SEHNR and CDR2 FQNEAQ (reference sequence). The CDR3 nucleotides are TGTGCCAGCAGCTTAGCCGGACAGGGGGGTTCACCCCTCCACTTT. Its translation is CASSLAGQGGSPLHF.

The chain employs TRBV5-1 and TRBJ2-2, with a weak D call TRBD1 (6 bases). CDR1 is SGHRS and CDR2 is YFSETQ in the germline V gene. The CDR3 contains 13 residues. Trimming pared 4 bases from V and 9 bases from J, leaving 13 bases between. Written as DNA, the CDR3 is TGCGCCAGCAGCATACAGGACAGCTGGGAGCTGTTTTTT. Translating gives CASSIQDSWELFF.